This entry concerns a single T cell receptor beta chain. The antigen is undetermined. The data are from a study of T cell responses to AZD1222 COVID-19 vaccine. Study summary: The analysis combined second doses at about 4 or about 12 weeks.

Study results and limitations: Repertoires were obtained only post-peak T cell response.

Looked up from germline, CDR1 is LGHDT and CDR2 is YNNKEL (reference sequence). CDR3 length: 13 residues. Trimming cost V 4 bases and J 3 bases, with 10 bases left between them. The protocol was immunoSEQ multiplex PCR, while the TCRdb copy is restricted to in-frame clones and leaves out a portion. The repertoire holds tens of thousands of clones, with roughly 88% as singletons. Material: peripheral blood, obtained on day 0 of AZD1222 vaccination. The V and J genes are TRBV3-1 (or the pseudogene TRBV3-2) and TRBJ2-7, with D unresolved. The clonotype originates from an adult in good health. The CDR3 DNA reads as TGTGCCAGCAGCCTCCGCCAGAACTACGAGCAGTACTTC. Protein product: CASSLRQNYEQYF.